This T cell receptor beta chain emerged from a study of T-cell memory formation after mild COVID-19. Study results and limitations: Cross-reactive memory seemingly joined, as some responding clones were found in pre-infection memory.

This clonotype occurred a few times. Its antigen is still unknown. Germline V gives CDR1 MNHEY, CDR2 SVGAGI. This CDR3 region has 14 residues. The J segment lost 9 bases and the V segment lost 4 bases, leaving 9 bases of the junction unmatched. TCRdb passed the 5' RACE reads through MiXCR, listing each CDR3 protein once. The table includes 180,000 or so distinct CDR3 sequences, around 16% detected once. The clonotype comes from an adult woman who had mild COVID-19 (a few samples of this study predate the infection). Cell type and time point are not known. The J gene is TRBJ2-1, the V gene TRBV6-5; 7 nucleotides match TRBD2. Material: PBMCs or a T cell subset sorted from them (not recorded which). The CDR3 coding sequence is TGTGCCAGCAGTTGGGCGGGAGTTTTAAGTGAGCAGTTCTTC. Translated: CASSWAGVLSEQFF.